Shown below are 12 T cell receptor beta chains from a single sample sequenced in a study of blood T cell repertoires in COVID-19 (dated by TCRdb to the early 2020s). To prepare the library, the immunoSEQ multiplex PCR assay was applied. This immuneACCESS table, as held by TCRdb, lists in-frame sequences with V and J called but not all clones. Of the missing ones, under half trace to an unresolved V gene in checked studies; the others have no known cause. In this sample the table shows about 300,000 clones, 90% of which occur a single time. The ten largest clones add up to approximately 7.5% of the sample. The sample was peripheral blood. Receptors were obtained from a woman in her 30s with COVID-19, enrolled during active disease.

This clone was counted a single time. The CDR3 DNA follows: TGTGCCAGCAGTGAACCTAGCGAGGTCACAGATACGCAGTATTTT. This codes for CASSEPSEVTDTQYF. The chain joins TRBV25-1 to TRBJ2-3; possibly TRBD2 for D (6 bases). CDR3 length: 15 amino acids. V was trimmed by 2 bases and J by 2 bases, leaving 11 bases between them. From germline, CDR1 is MGHDK and CDR2 SYGVNS.

CDR3 amino acids: CASSLWGRPAYEQYF. The CDR3 DNA reads as TGTGCCAGCAGCCTTTGGGGGAGGCCCGCCTACGAGCAGTACTTC. The chain is built from TRBV14 and TRBJ2-7; possibly TRBD2 for D (6 bases). This CDR3 is 15 amino acids long. Deletions cut 4 bases from V and 2 bases from J, with 15 bases between. The germline gives CDR1 SGHDN, CDR2 FVKESK.

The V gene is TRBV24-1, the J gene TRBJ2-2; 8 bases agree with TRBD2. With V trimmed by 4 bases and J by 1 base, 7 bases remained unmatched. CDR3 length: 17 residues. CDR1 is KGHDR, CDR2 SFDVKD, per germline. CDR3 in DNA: TGTGCCACCAGTGACCCCACTAGCGGAGTGAACACCGGGGAGCTGTTTTTT. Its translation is CATSDPTSGVNTGELFF.

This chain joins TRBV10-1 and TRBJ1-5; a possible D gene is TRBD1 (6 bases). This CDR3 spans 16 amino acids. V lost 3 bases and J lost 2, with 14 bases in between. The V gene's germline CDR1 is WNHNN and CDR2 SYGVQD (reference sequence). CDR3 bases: TGCGCCAGCAGTGATGGGGGGGCAGGAGGCAATCAGCCCCAGCATTTT. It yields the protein CASSDGGAGGNQPQHF.

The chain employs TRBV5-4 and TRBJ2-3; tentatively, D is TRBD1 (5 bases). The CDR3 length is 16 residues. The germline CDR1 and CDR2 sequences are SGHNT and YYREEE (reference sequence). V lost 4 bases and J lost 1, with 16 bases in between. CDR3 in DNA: TGTGCCAGCAGCGGACACTCTCTGTGGGGCACAGATACGCAGTATTTT. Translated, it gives CASSGHSLWGTDTQYF.

The CDR3 protein is CSVQAGAFHEQFF. CDR3 bases: TGCAGCGTTCAAGCGGGAGCCTTCCATGAGCAGTTCTTC. V usage is TRBV29-1 and J usage is TRBJ2-1; 8 bases match TRBD2. Trimming cost V 5 bases and J 8 bases; bases outside gene matches: 8. Per the germline V gene, CDR1 is SQVTM and CDR2 is ANQGSEA. This CDR3 has 13 residues.

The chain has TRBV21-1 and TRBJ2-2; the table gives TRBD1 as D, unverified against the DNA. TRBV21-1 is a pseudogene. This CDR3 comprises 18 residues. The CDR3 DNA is TGTGCCAGCAGCAAAGCGCCGAATAGGGACAAGAACACCGGGGAGCTGTTTTTT. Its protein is CASSKAPNRDKNTGELFF.

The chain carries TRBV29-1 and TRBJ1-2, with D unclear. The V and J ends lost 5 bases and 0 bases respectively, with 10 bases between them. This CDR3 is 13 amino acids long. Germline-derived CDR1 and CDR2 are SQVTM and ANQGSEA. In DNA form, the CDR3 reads TGCAGCGTTCTCCCGGGTCCTAACTATGGCTACACCTTC. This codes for CSVLPGPNYGYTF.

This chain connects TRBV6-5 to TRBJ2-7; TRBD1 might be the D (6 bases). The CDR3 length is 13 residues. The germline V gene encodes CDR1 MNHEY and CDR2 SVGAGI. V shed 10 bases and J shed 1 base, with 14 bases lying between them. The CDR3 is CAIVRGASYEQYF. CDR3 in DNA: TGTGCCATAGTCAGGGGCGCGTCCTACGAGCAGTACTTC.

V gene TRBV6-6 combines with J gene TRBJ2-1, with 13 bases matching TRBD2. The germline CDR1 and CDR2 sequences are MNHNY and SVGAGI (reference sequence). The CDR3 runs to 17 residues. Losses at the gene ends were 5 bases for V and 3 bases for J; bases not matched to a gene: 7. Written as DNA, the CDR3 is TGTGCCAGCAGTCCCCGGACTAGCGGGAGTGGCTACAATGAGCAGTTCTTC. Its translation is CASSPRTSGSGYNEQFF.

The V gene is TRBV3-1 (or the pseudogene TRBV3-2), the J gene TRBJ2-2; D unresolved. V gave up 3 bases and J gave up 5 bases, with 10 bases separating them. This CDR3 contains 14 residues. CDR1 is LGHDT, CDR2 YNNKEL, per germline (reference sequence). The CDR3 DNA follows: TGTGCCAGCAGCCAGTTTGGCGGAACCGGGGAGCTGTTTTTT. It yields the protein CASSQFGGTGELFF.

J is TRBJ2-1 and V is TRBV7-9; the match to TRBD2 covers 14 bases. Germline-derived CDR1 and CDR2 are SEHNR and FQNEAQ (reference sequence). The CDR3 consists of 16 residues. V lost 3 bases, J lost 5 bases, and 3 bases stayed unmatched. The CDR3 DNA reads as TGTGCCAGCAGCTTGACTAGCGGGAGGGCGGACAATGAGCAGTTCTTC. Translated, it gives CASSLTSGRADNEQFF. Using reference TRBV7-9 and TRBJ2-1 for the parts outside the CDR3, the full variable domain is DTGVSQNPRHKITKRGQNVTFRCDPISEHNRLYWYRQTLGQGPEFLTYFQNEAQLEKSRLLSDRFSAERPKGSFSTLEIQRTEQGDSAMYLCASSLTSGRADNEQFFGPGTRLTVL.